A selection of T cell receptor beta chains follows, all from one sample in a study of T-cell memory formation after mild COVID-19. TCRdb ran MiXCR on the 5' RACE reads and lists one entry per CDR3 protein. The sample contains roughly 150,000 distinct CDR3 sequences, 11% to 15% of which appear only once. The material sequenced was PBMCs or a T cell subset sorted from them (not recorded which). The source of these receptors is an adult woman who had mild COVID-19 (a few samples of this study predate the infection). Cell type and time point are not known. CDR3s include the opening cysteine and the closing phenylalanine or tryptophan. Fields, in order: J gene, D gene, clone size, V gene, CDR3 DNA, CDR3 protein. A D gene is named only where the DNA matches it firmly. A row's size may be missing; if present it is once, few, many or a size class.

TRBJ2-1 - many TRBV4-2 TGTGCCAGCAGCCAAGAGATGGGCGGCCCAAGCTCCTACAATGAGCAGTTCTTC CASSQEMGGPSSYNEQFF
TRBJ1-5 - - TRBV6-6 TGTGCCAGCAGCTCCGGGACACATAGCAATCAGCCCCAGCATTTT CASSSGTHSNQPQHF
TRBJ2-5 - few TRBV7-9 TGTGCCAGCAGCTTAGGGGCGCAAGAGACCCAGTACTTC CASSLGAQETQYF
TRBJ1-1 TRBD1 - TRBV7-6 TGTGCCAGCAGCTCAGGACAGGGAGCGGTGGGCACTGAAGCTTTCTTT CASSSGQGAVGTEAFF
TRBJ2-5 - - TRBV9 TGTGCCAGCAGCGTGGAAGGTTCTAGTTTCCAAGAGACCCAGTACTTC CASSVEGSSFQETQYF
TRBJ2-7 - few TRBV18 TGTGCCAGCTCACCACCAGGGACGGATGTCCTGTACGAGCAGTACTTC CASSPPGTDVLYEQYF
TRBJ2-3 - - TRBV7-9 TGTGCCAGCAGCCCTAAGGATCGTGACACAGATACGCAGTATTTT CASSPKDRDTDTQYF
TRBJ1-1 TRBD1 - TRBV20-1 TGCAGTGCTCATCCCGATCCGAAGACAGGGGGGATAAGGGACACTGAAGCTTTCTTT CSAHPDPKTGGIRDTEAFF
TRBJ2-1 TRBD2 - TRBV4-3 TGCGCCAGCAGCCAAGTGTCAGGCGGACTAGCTTACAATGAGCAGTTCTTC CASSQVSGGLAYNEQFF
TRBJ2-7 - - TRBV12-3/TRBV12-4 TGTGCCAGCAGTTCACCCGGGACCCCTTCCTACGAGCAGTACTTC CASSSPGTPSYEQYF
TRBJ1-6 - - TRBV20-1 TGCAGTGCTAGAGACCACGACGGACCTTATTCACCCCTCCACTTT CSARDHDGPYSPLHF
TRBJ2-3 - many TRBV4-2 TGTGCCAGCACCCCCTGGGAAGGGGCAGATACGCAGTATTTT CASTPWEGADTQYF
TRBJ2-7 - many TRBV29-1 TGCAGCGTTGGGGCCACCTCGACCCTTACGGGGCAGTACTTC CSVGATSTLTGQYF
TRBJ1-5 - many TRBV7-9 TGTGCCAGCAGTCTAGGGGATCAGCCCCAGCATTTT CASSLGDQPQHF
TRBJ2-1 - few TRBV25-1 TGTGCCAGCAGTCACGGGTCCAGCTCCTACAATGAGCAGTTCTTC CASSHGSSSYNEQFF
TRBJ2-4 - - TRBV6-5 TGTGCCAGCAGTTCCCACAACGACAGTCTAAACATTCAGTACTTC CASSSHNDSLNIQYF
TRBJ2-3 TRBD2 few TRBV4-1 TGCGCCAGCAGCCAAGAACCTAGCGGCGACTATAGCACAGATACGCAGTATTTT CASSQEPSGDYSTDTQYF
TRBJ2-1 TRBD2 - TRBV6-5 TGTGCCAGCAGTAGATTCAGCGGGGGGGGAAACAATGAGCAGTTCTTC CASSRFSGGGNNEQFF
TRBJ2-2 - - TRBV6-5 TGTGCCAGCAGTTACTCGGAAGCTACCGGGGAGCTGTTTTTT CASSYSEATGELFF
TRBJ2-1 - - TRBV20-1 TGCAGTGCCCAGGCTCAGTTCAATGAGCAGTTCTTC CSAQAQFNEQFF
TRBJ2-3 TRBD2 - TRBV3-1 TGTGCCAGCAGCCAATACCCTGCTAGCGGGGGCGGCACAGATACGCAGTATTTT CASSQYPASGGGTDTQYF
TRBJ2-6 - - TRBV15 TGTGCCACCAGCAGCCCCCTTTCTGGGGCCAACGTCCTGACTTTC CATSSPLSGANVLTF
TRBJ2-5 TRBD1 - TRBV12-3/TRBV12-4 TGTGCCAGCAGCAAACCCCGGGACAGAGAAGAAGAGACCCAGTACTTC CASSKPRDREEETQYF
TRBJ1-1 - few TRBV7-2 TGTGCCAGCAGGGTCGGGGTTAACACTGAAGCTTTCTTT CASRVGVNTEAFF
TRBJ2-5 - few TRBV29-1 TGCAGCGTTGAGCGGACTGGGGTCCTGACCCAGTACTTC CSVERTGVLTQYF
TRBJ2-7 - many TRBV14 TGTGCCAGCAGCCAAGGGACTTCCCGATTATACGAGCAGTACTTC CASSQGTSRLYEQYF
TRBJ2-7 - - TRBV5-6 TGTGCCAGCAGCTTGCGCAGGGACGAGCAGTACTTC CASSLRRDEQYF
TRBJ2-3 - few TRBV18 TGTGCCAGCTCACCACCGAGGGGTCCAGATACGCAGTATTTT CASSPPRGPDTQYF
TRBJ1-2 TRBD1 few TRBV7-9 TGTGCCACCGATATTGGAAGGGGGCGTTCCGACTATGGCTACACCTTC CATDIGRGRSDYGYTF
TRBJ1-1 - few TRBV27 TGTGCCAGCAGTTTGAGGAGTGACACTGAAGCTTTCTTT CASSLRSDTEAFF
TRBJ2-2 TRBD2 many TRBV12-3/TRBV12-4 TGTGCCAGCAGTTTATCGAGCGGGGACGGGGAGCTGTTTTTT CASSLSSGDGELFF